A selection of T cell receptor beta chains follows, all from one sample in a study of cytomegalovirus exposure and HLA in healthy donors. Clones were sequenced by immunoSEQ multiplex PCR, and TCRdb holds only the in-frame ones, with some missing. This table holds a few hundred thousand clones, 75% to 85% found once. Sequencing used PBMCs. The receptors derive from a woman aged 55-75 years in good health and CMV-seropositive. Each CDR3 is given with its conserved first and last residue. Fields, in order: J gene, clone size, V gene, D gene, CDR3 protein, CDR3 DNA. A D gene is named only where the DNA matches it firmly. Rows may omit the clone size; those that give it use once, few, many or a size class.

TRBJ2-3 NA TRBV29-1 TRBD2 CSVVLAGGKTDTQYF TGCAGCGTAGTTCTGGCGGGAGGGAAGACAGATACGCAGTATTTT
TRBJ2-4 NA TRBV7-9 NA CASSLGPDRGIQYF TGTGCCAGCAGCTTAGGGCCAGATCGGGGCATTCAGTACTTC
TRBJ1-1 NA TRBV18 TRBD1 CASSPRTGGGGTEAFF TGTGCCAGCTCACCACGGACAGGGGGCGGCGGAACTGAAGCTTTCTTT
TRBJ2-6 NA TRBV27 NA CASSLRGANVLTF TGTGCCAGCAGTTTGCGGGGGGCCAACGTCCTGACTTTC
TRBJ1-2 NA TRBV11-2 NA CASSLGSTRAEGIDYGYTF TGTGCCAGCAGCTTAGGCTCTACCCGCGCGGAGGGGATCGACTATGGCTACACCTTC
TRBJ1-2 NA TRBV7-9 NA CASSLAGEGYGYTF TGTGCCAGCAGCTTAGCAGGGGAGGGGTATGGCTACACCTTC
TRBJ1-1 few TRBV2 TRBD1 CASSGQGNTEAFF TGTGCCAGCAGTGGACAGGGGAACACTGAAGCTTTCTTT
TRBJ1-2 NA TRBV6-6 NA CASSYSTGDGIYGYTF TGTGCCAGCAGTTACTCGACGGGGGACGGAATCTATGGCTACACCTTC
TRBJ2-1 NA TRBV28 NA CASSSLKDSSYNEQFF TGTGCCAGCAGTTCCCTAAAAGATAGTTCCTACAATGAGCAGTTCTTC
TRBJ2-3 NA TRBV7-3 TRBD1 CASSLIRRGQGGQYF TGTGCCAGCAGCTTAATACGTCGGGGACAGGGCGGGCAGTATTTT
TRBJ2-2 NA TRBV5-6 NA CASSLVGAGELFF TGTGCCAGCAGCTTGGTAGGGGCCGGGGAGCTGTTTTTT
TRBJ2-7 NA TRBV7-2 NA CASSLAGTGGVYEQYF TGTGCCAGCAGCTTAGCGGGAACAGGAGGGGTCTACGAGCAGTACTTC
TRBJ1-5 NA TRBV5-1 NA CASSLGPNGDQPQHF TGCGCCAGCAGCTTGGGACCCAACGGGGATCAGCCCCAGCATTTT
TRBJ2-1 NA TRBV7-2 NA CASSLSLLESSYNEQFF TGTGCCAGCAGCTTATCCCTCCTAGAGAGCTCCTACAATGAGCAGTTCTTC
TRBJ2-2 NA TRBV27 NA CASSPPRVSGELFF TGTGCCAGCAGTCCACCCAGGGTATCTGGGGAGCTGTTTTTT
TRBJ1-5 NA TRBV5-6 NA CASSLRSVRGYQPQHF TGTGCCAGCAGCTTGAGGTCAGTCCGAGGGTATCAGCCCCAGCATTTT
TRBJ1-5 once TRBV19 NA CASSIGGTRLQPQHF TGTGCCAGTAGTATAGGTGGGACAAGACTTCAGCCCCAGCATTTT
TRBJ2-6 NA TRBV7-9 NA CSSSLSGLLLSGANVLTF TGTTCCAGCAGCTTATCAGGACTGCTCCTCTCTGGGGCCAACGTCCTGACTTTC
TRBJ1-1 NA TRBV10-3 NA CASTGRMNTEAFF TGTGCCTCTACGGGTCGTATGAACACTGAAGCTTTCTTT
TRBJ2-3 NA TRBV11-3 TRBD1 CASSTGAPDTQYF TGTGCCAGCAGCACAGGGGCCCCAGATACGCAGTATTTT
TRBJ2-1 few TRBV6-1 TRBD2 CASASLAGYNEQFF TGTGCCAGCGCCAGTCTAGCGGGGTACAATGAGCAGTTCTTC
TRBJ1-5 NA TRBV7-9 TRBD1 CASSSGTGKHQPQHF TGTGCCAGCAGCTCCGGGACAGGGAAGCATCAGCCCCAGCATTTT
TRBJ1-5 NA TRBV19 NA CASSRGDQPQHF TGTGCCAGTAGTAGGGGAGATCAGCCCCAGCATTTT
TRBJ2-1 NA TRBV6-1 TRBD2 CASREGRGLAGLGGFF TGTGCCAGCAGAGAAGGACGGGGATTAGCGGGCCTCGGGGGGTTCTTC
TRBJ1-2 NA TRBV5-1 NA CASSLGEPGGYTF TGCGCCAGCAGCTTGGGTGAACCCGGTGGCTACACCTTC
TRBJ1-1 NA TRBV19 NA CASSPGGGDAEAFF TGTGCCAGTAGCCCGGGGGGGGGAGACGCTGAAGCTTTCTTT
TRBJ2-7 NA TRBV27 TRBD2 CASSLPPTLAGGRGSEQYF TGTGCCAGCAGTTTACCCCCAACTTTAGCGGGAGGGCGAGGGAGCGAGCAGTACTTC
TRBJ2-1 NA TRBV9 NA CASSVAGASYNEQFF TGTGCCAGCAGCGTAGCGGGAGCATCCTACAATGAGCAGTTCTTC
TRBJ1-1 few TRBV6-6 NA CASSYNTGLNTEAFF TGTGCCAGCAGTTACAATACAGGGTTGAACACTGAAGCTTTCTTT
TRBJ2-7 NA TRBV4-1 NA CASSQSLLDEQYF TGCGCCAGCAGCCAGTCGCTCTTAGACGAGCAGTACTTC
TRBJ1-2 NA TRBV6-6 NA CASSYSTGYGYTF TGTGCCAGCAGTTACTCGACAGGCTATGGCTACACCTTC
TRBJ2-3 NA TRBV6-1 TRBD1 CASSDYPGQVLDTQYF TGTGCCAGCAGTGACTACCCGGGACAGGTCCTGGATACGCAGTATTTT
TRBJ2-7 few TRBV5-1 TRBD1 CASRETGGSYEQYF TGCGCCAGCAGGGAAACAGGGGGCTCCTACGAGCAGTACTTC
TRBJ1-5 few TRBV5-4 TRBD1 CASSFGTGKGNQPQHF TGTGCCAGCAGCTTCGGGACAGGGAAAGGCAATCAGCCCCAGCATTTT